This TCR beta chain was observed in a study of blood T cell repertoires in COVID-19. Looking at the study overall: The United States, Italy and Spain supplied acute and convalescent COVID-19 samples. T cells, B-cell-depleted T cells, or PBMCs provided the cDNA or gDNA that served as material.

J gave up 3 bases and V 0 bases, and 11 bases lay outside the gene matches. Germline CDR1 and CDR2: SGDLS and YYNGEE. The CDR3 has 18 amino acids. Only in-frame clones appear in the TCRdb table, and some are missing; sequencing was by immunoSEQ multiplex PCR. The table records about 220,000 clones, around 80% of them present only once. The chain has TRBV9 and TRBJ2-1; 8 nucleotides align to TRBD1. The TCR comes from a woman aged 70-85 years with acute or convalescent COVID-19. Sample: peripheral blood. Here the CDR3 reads CASSVGGTGSGGYNEQFF. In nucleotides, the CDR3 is TGTGCCAGCAGCGTAGGAGGGACAGGTAGCGGTGGCTACAATGAGCAGTTCTTC.